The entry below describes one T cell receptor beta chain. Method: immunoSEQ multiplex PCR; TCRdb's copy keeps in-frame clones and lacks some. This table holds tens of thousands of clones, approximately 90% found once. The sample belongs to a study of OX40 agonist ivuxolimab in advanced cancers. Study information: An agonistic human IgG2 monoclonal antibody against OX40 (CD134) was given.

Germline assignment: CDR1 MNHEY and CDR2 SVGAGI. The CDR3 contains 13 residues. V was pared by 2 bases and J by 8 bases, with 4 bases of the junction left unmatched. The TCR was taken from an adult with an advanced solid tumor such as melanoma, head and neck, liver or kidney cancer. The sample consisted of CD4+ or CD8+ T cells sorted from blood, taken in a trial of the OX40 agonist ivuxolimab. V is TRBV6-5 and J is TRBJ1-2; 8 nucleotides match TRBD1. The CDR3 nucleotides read TGTGCCAGCAGTTACATGACAGGGGAAGGCTACACCTTC. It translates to CASSYMTGEGYTF.